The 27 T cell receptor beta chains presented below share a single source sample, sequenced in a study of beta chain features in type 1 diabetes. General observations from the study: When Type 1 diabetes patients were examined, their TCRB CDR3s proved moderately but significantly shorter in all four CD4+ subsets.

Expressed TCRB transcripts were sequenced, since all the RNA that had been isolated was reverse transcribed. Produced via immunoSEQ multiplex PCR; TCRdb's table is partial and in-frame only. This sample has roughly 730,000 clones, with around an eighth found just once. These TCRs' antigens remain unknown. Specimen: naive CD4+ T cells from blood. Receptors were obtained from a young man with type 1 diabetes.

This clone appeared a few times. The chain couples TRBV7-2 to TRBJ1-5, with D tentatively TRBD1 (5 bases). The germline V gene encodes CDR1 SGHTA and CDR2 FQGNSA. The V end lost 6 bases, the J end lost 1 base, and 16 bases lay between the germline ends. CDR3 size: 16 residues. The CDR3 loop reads CASRGVEGASNQPQHF. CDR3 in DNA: TGTGCCAGCAGGGGGGTGGAGGGCGCGAGCAATCAGCCCCAGCATTTT.

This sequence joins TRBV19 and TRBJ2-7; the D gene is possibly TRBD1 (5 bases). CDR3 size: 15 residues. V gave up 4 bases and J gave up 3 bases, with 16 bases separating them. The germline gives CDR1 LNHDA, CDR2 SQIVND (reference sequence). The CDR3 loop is CASSTPSGRIYEQYF. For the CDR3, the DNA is TGTGCCAGTAGTACCCCTTCAGGGCGTATCTACGAGCAGTACTTC.

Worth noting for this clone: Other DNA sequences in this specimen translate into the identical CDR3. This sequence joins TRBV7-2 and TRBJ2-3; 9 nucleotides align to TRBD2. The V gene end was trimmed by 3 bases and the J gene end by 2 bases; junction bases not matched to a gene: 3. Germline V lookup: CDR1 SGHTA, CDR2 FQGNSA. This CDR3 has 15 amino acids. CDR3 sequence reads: CASSLLAGITDTQYF. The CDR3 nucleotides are TGTGCCAGCAGCTTGCTAGCGGGGATCACAGATACGCAGTATTTT. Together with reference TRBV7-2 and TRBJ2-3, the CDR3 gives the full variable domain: GAGVSQSPSNKVTEKGKDVELRCDPISGHTALYWYRQSLGQGLEFLIYFQGNSAPDKSGLPSDRFSAERTGGSVSTLTIQRTQQEDSAVYLCASSLLAGITDTQYFGPGTRLTVL.

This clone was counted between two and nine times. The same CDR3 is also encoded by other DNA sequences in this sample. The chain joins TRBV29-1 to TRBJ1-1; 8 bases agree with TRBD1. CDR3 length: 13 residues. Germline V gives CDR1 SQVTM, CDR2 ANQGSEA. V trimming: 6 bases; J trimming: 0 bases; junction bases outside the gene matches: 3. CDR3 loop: CSVGDRMNTEAFF. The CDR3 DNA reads TGCAGCGTGGGGGACAGGATGAACACTGAAGCTTTCTTT.

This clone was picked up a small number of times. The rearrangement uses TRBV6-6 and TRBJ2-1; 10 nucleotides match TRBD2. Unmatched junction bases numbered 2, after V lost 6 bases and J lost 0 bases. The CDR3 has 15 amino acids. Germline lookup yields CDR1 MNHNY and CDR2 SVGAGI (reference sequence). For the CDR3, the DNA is TGTGCCAGCAGGAAGCGGGGGGGCTCCTACAATGAGCAGTTCTTC. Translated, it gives CASRKRGGSYNEQFF.

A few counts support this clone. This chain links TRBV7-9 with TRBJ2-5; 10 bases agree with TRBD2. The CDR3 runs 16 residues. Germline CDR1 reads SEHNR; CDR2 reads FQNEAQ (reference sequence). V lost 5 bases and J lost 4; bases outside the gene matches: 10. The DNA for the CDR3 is TGTGCCAGCAGCCCCGGGATAGCGGGGGGTTTAGAGACCCAGTACTTC. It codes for CASSPGIAGGLETQYF.

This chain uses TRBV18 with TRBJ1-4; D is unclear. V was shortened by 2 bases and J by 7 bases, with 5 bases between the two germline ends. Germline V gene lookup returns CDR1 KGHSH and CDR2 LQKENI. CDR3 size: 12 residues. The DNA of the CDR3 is TGTGCCAGCTCACCAGCAGGTGAAAAACTGTTTTTT. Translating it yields CASSPAGEKLFF. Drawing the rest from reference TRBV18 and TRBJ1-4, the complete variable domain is NAGVMQNPRHLVRRRGQEARLRCSPMKGHSHVYWYRQLPEEGLKFMVYLQKENIIDESGMPKERFSAEFPKEGPSILRIQQVVRGDSAAYFCASSPAGEKLFFGSGTQLSVL.

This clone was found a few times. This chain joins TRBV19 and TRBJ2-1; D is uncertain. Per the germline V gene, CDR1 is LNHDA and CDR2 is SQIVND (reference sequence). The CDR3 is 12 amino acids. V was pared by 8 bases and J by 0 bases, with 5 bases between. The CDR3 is CASRSSYNEQFF. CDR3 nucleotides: TGTGCCAGTCGAAGCTCCTACAATGAGCAGTTCTTC. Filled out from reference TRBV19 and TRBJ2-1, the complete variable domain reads DGGITQSPKYLFRKEGQNVTLSCEQNLNHDAMYWYRQDPGQGLRLIYYSQIVNDFQKGDIAEGYSVSREKKESFPLTVTSAQKNPTAFYLCASRSSYNEQFFGPGTRLTVL.

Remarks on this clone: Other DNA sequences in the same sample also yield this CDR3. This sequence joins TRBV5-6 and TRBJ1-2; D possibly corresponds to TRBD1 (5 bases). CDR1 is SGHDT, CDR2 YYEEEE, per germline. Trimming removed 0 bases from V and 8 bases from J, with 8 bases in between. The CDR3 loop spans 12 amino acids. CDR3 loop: CASSLAAGGYTF. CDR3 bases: TGTGCCAGCAGCTTGGCGGCAGGGGGCTACACCTTC.

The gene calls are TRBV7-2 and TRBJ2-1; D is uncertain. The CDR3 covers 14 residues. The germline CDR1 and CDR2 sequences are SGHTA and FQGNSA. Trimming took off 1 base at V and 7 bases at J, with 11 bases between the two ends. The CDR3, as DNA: TGTGCCAGCAGCTTAGTAGTTATGGGGAATGAGCAGTTCTTC. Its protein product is CASSLVVMGNEQFF.

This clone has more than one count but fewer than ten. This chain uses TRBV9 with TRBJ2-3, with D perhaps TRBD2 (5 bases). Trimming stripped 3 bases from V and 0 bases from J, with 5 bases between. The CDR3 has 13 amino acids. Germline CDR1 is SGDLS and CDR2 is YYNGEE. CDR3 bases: TGTGCCAGCAGCGGGACTAGCACAGATACGCAGTATTTT. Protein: CASSGTSTDTQYF.

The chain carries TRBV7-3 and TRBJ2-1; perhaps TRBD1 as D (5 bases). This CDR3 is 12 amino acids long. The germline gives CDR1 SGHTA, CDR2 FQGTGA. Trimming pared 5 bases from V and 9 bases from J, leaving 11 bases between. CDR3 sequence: CASSPVRGEQFF. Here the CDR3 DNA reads TGTGCCAGCAGCCCGGTTAGGGGTGAGCAGTTCTTC.

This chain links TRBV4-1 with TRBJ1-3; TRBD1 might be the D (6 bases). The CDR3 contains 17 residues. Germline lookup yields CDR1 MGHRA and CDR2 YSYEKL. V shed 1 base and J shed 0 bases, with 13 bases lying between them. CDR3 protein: CASSQAERGSSGNTIYF. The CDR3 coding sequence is TGCGCCAGCAGCCAAGCAGAAAGGGGGAGCTCTGGAAACACCATATATTTT.

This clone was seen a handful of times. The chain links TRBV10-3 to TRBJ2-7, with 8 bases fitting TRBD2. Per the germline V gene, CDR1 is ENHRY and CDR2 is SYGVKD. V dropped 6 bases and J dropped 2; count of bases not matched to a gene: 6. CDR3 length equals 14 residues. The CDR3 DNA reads TGTGCCATCAGCTCCGGGACTAGTGCCTACGAGCAGTACTTC. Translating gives CAISSGTSAYEQYF.

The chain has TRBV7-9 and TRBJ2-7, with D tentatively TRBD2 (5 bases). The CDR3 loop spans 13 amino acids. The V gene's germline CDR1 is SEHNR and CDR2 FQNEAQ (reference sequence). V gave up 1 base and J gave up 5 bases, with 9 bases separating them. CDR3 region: CASSLDPRDEQYF. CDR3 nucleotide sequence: TGTGCCAGCAGCTTAGACCCGAGGGACGAGCAGTACTTC.

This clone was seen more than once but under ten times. The CDR3 spells CASSRQGVTYNEQFF. The DNA of the CDR3 is TGTGCCAGCAGCCGTCAGGGGGTCACCTACAATGAGCAGTTCTTC. The chain has TRBV11-2 and TRBJ2-1; 7 nucleotides line up with TRBD1. Unmatched junction bases numbered 6, after V lost 5 bases and J lost 2 bases. The CDR3 is made up of 15 amino acids. Germline loops: CDR1 SGHAT, CDR2 FQNNGV.

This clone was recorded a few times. The CDR3 DNA reads TGTGCCAGCAGTGAAGTTAGGGGACCCGGGGACAGGGATAGGGAGACCCAGTACTTC. Protein product: CASSEVRGPGDRDRETQYF. This chain links TRBV28 with TRBJ2-5; the match to TRBD1 covers 9 bases. With 5 bases clipped from V and 5 bases from J, the junction kept 21 bases outside the gene matches. The CDR3 spans 19 residues. Germline V gives CDR1 MDHEN, CDR2 SYDVKM. The full variable domain, rest sourced from reference TRBV28 and TRBJ2-5, is DVKVTQSSRYLVKRTGEKVFLECVQDMDHENMFWYRQDPGLGLRLIYFSYDVKMKEKGDIPEGYSVSREKKERFSLILESASTNQTSMYLCASSEVRGPGDRDRETQYFGPGTRLLVL.

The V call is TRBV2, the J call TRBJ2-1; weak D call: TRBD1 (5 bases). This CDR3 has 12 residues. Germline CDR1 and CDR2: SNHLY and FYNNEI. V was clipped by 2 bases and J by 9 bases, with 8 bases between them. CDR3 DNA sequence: TGTGCCAGCAGTGAATGGGGCGGTGAGCAGTTCTTC. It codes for CASSEWGGEQFF.

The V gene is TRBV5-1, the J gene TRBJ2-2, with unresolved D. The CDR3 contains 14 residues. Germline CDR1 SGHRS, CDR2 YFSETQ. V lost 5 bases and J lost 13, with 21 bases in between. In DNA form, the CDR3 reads TGCGCCAGCAGTTCGGACCCCGAGAAACGATCGCTGTTTTTT. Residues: CASSSDPEKRSLFF.

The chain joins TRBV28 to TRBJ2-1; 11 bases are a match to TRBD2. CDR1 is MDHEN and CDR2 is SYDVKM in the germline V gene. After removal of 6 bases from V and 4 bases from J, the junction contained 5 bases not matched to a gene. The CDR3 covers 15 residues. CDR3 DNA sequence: TGTGCCAGCAGCCGTGCTAGCGGGGGGTACAATGAGCAGTTCTTC. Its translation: CASSRASGGYNEQFF.

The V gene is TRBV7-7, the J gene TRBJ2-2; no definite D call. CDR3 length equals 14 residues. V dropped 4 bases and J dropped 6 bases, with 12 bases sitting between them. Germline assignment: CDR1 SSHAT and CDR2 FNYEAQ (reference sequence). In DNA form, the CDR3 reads TGTGCCAGCAGCTCCACTATCGGATCCGGGGAGCTGTTTTTT. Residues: CASSSTIGSGELFF.

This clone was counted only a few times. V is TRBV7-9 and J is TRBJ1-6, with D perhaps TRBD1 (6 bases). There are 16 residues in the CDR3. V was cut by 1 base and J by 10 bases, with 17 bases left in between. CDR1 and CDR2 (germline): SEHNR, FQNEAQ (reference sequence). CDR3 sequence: CASSLGDGGNGSPLHF. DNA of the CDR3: TGTGCCAGCAGCTTAGGAGATGGGGGCAATGGATCACCCCTCCACTTT.

The CDR3 loop is CASSEFKWPSNEQFF. CDR3 coding DNA: TGTGCCAGCAGTGAATTTAAGTGGCCTTCCAATGAGCAGTTCTTC. J is TRBJ2-1 and V is TRBV6-1; D not certain. Looked up from germline, CDR1 is MNHNS and CDR2 is SASEGT. The CDR3 length is 15 residues. V lost 2 bases and J lost 6, with 14 bases in between.

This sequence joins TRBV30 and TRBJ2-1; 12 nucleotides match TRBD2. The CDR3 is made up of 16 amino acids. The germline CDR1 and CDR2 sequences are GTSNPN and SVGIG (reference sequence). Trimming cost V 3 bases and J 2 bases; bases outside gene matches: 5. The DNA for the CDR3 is TGTGCCTGGAGAATGACTAGCGGGGGCCCCTACAATGAGCAGTTCTTC. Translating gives CAWRMTSGGPYNEQFF.

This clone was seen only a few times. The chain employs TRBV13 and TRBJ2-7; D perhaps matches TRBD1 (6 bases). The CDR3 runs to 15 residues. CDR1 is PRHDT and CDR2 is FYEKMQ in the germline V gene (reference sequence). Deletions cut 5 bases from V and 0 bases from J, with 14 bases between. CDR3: CASSNPGVSSYEQYF. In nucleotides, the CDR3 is TGTGCCAGCAGCAACCCAGGGGTGAGCTCCTACGAGCAGTACTTC.

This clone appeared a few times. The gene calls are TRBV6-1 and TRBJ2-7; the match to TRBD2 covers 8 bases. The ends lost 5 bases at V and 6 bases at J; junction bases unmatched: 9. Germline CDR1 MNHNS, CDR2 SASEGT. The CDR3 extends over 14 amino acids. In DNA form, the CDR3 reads TGTGCCAGCAGTTGGACTAGCCTCGGAGGCGAGCAGTACTTC. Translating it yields CASSWTSLGGEQYF.

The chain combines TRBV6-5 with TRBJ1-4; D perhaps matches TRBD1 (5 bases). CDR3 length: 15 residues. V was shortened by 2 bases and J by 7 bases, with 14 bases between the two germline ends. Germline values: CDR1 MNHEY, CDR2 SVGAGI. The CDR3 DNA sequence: TGTGCCAGCAGTTACGGGGCCAGGGAAGGTGAAAAACTGTTTTTT. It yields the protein CASSYGAREGEKLFF.